The 20 T cell receptor beta chains given below trace back to one sample, sequenced in a study of shared clonotypes between healthy human individuals. This table comes from immunoSEQ multiplex PCR, and its TCRdb copy is limited to in-frame clones, with some not included. This table holds some 500,000 clones, 95% to 96% found once. The sample comprised naive CD4+ T cells sorted from blood. As to subset: CD45RA+ positively selected. The origin of the receptors is a woman in her 30s in good health.

The chain joins TRBV11-3 to TRBJ2-3; TRBD1 might be the D (7 bases). Germline lookup yields CDR1 SGHNT and CDR2 YENEEA. CDR3 length: 14 residues. V was shortened by 5 bases and J by 0 bases, with 9 bases between the two germline ends. The CDR3 region has the DNA TGTGCCAGCAGCGCGGGACAGAGCACAGATACGCAGTATTTT. Translated: CASSAGQSTDTQYF. Together with reference TRBV11-3 and TRBJ2-3, the CDR3 gives the full variable domain: EAGVVQSPRYKIIEKKQPVAFWCNPISGHNTLYWYLQNLGQGPELLIRYENEEAVDDSQLPKDRFSAERLKGVDSTLKIQPAELGDSAVYLCASSAGQSTDTQYFGPGTRLTVL.

The chain combines TRBV28 with TRBJ1-5; D uncertain. CDR1 is MDHEN, CDR2 SYDVKM, per germline. This CDR3 is 14 amino acids long. Trimming stripped 3 bases from V and 0 bases from J, with 6 bases between. CDR3 in DNA: TGTGCCAGCAGTTTGGAGGGTAGCAATCAGCCCCAGCATTTT. Translated: CASSLEGSNQPQHF.

V usage is TRBV19 and J usage is TRBJ2-3; TRBD2 matches 9 bases. CDR1 and CDR2 (germline): LNHDA, SQIVND (reference sequence). The ends lost 3 bases at V and 2 bases at J; junction bases unmatched: 6. CDR3 length: 16 residues. CDR3 nucleotide sequence: TGTGCCAGTAGTATTTCGACTAGCGGATACACAGATACGCAGTATTTT. This gives the protein CASSISTSGYTDTQYF.

The J gene is TRBJ2-5, the V gene TRBV19; 9 bases fit TRBD2. TRBJ2-7 matches the DNA end more closely, so the J call is doubtful. The CDR3 length is 15 residues. Germline assignment: CDR1 LNHDA and CDR2 SQIVND (reference sequence). CDR3 loop: CASSELGLASYEQYF. The DNA of the CDR3 is TGTGCCAGTAGTGAGCTAGGACTAGCGAGCTACGAGCAGTACTTC.

CDR3 in DNA: TGCGCCAGCAGCCACGTGTGGGACAACAAAAACATTCAGTACTTC. Protein product: CASSHVWDNKNIQYF. The chain employs TRBV4-1 and TRBJ2-4; possible D gene TRBD1, 6 bases. This CDR3 comprises 15 residues. The V gene lost 3 bases and the J gene lost 3 bases, with 12 bases spanning the gap. In germline, CDR1 is MGHRA, CDR2 YSYEKL.

J is TRBJ1-1 and V is TRBV2; D uncertain. V lost 8 bases and J lost 0, with 16 bases in between. CDR3 length equals 15 residues. Germline V gene sequence: CDR1 SNHLY, CDR2 FYNNEI. In nucleotides, the CDR3 is TGTGCCAGCCGGTGGGAAATTGGGATGAACACTGAAGCTTTCTTT. It encodes CASRWEIGMNTEAFF.

This chain links TRBV28 with TRBJ1-1, with D possibly matching TRBD1 (6 bases). The CDR3 spans 15 residues. V lost 3 bases, J lost 0 bases, and 11 bases lay in between. The germline CDR1 and CDR2 sequences are MDHEN and SYDVKM. The CDR3 DNA is TGTGCCAGCAGTTTCCCAGGGGCGATGAACACTGAAGCTTTCTTT. Translating gives CASSFPGAMNTEAFF. Based on the CDR3 plus reference TRBV28 and TRBJ1-1, the full variable domain is DVKVTQSSRYLVKRTGEKVFLECVQDMDHENMFWYRQDPGLGLRLIYFSYDVKMKEKGDIPEGYSVSREKKERFSLILESASTNQTSMYLCASSFPGAMNTEAFFGQGTRLTVV.

The chain has TRBV28 and TRBJ1-1, with TRBD1 matching 8 bases. This CDR3 region has 12 residues. J gave up 11 bases and V 6 bases, and 8 bases lay outside the gene matches. Per germline, CDR1 MDHEN and CDR2 SYDVKM. As DNA, the CDR3 is TGTGCCAGCAGCCCTGGGACAGGAAGGGCTTTCTTT. It is translated as CASSPGTGRAFF. The full variable domain, its missing parts supplied by reference TRBV28 and TRBJ1-1, is DVKVTQSSRYLVKRTGEKVFLECVQDMDHENMFWYRQDPGLGLRLIYFSYDVKMKEKGDIPEGYSVSREKKERFSLILESASTNQTSMYLCASSPGTGRAFFGQGTRLTVV.

The rearrangement uses TRBV4-1 and TRBJ1-4; unclear D gene. There are 19 residues in the CDR3. Germline V gene sequence: CDR1 MGHRA, CDR2 YSYEKL. The germline V and J ends were trimmed by 1 base and 5 bases, with 23 bases remaining between them. CDR3 sequence (DNA): TGCGCCAGCAGCCAAGTGGCAGGTGTAACCGTCGGTGCAAATGAAAAACTGTTTTTT. The encoded protein is CASSQVAGVTVGANEKLFF.

The chain employs TRBV29-1 and TRBJ2-5; perhaps TRBD1 as D (7 bases). Trimming cost V 6 bases and J 2 bases, with 13 bases left between them. The CDR3 is made up of 13 amino acids. Germline V gene lookup returns CDR1 SQVTM and CDR2 ANQGSEA. CDR3 coding DNA: TGCAGCGTGGGGGGACAGTATCAAGAGACCCAGTACTTC. Its protein product is CSVGGQYQETQYF.

This clone was recorded a few times. Other DNA sequences in this sample translate to the same CDR3. The chain carries TRBV28 and TRBJ1-2, with no clear D. This CDR3 has 12 amino acids. V was shortened by 5 bases and J by 0 bases, with 4 bases between the two germline ends. CDR1 MDHEN and CDR2 SYDVKM come from the germline V gene. The CDR3 reads CASSLSNYGYTF. The CDR3 coding sequence is TGTGCCAGCAGTCTATCTAACTATGGCTACACCTTC.

V and J are TRBV7-2 and TRBJ1-2; 9 bases are shared with TRBD1. The CDR3 has 14 residues. The junction had 8 bases not matched to a gene; V was cut back by 7 bases and J by 5 bases. Germline V lookup: CDR1 SGHTA, CDR2 FQGNSA. Here the CDR3 reads CASTLHGTGYGYTF. The CDR3 DNA reads TGTGCCAGCACGCTCCACGGGACAGGGTATGGCTACACCTTC.

The genes are TRBV13 and TRBJ2-7, with D unresolved. CDR1 PRHDT and CDR2 FYEKMQ come from the germline V gene (reference sequence). The CDR3 is 12 amino acids. V dropped 2 bases and J dropped 13 bases, with 15 bases sitting between them. The CDR3 DNA is TGTGCCAGCAGCTTAAGGCAGGCCCCTTCCTACTTC. Its translation is CASSLRQAPSYF.

The rearrangement links TRBV27 to TRBJ2-2; the D is unclear. V gave up 3 bases and J gave up 1 base, with 6 bases separating them. Per germline, CDR1 MNHEY and CDR2 SMNVEV (reference sequence). This CDR3 has 14 residues. Written as DNA, the CDR3 is TGTGCCAGCAGTTTGTCCAAGAACACCGGGGAGCTGTTTTTT. The encoded protein is CASSLSKNTGELFF.

This chain uses TRBV4-1 with TRBJ2-7; D not resolved. The CDR3 spans 14 residues. CDR1 is MGHRA and CDR2 is YSYEKL in the germline V gene. Trimming shortened V by 1 base and J by 4 bases, and 11 bases separated the two germline ends. CDR3 in amino acids: CASSQVGKGYEQYF. In nucleotides, the CDR3 is TGCGCCAGCAGCCAAGTTGGGAAGGGATACGAGCAGTACTTC.

J is TRBJ1-3 and V is TRBV18, with TRBD1 as a possible D gene (6 bases). V was trimmed by 0 bases and J by 0 bases, leaving 24 bases between them. Germline V gene data show CDR1 as KGHSH and CDR2 as LQKENI. The CDR3 loop spans 21 amino acids. CDR3 sequence: CASSPPGQYGIPRLSGNTIYF. CDR3 DNA: TGTGCCAGCTCACCACCCGGACAGTACGGTATACCGAGGCTCTCTGGAAACACCATATATTTT.

The chain joins TRBV6-5 to TRBJ1-5; the D is unclear. V was shortened by 4 bases and J by 0 bases, with 7 bases between the two germline ends. Germline-derived CDR1 and CDR2 are MNHEY and SVGAGI. This CDR3 is 14 amino acids long. CDR3 sequence: CASSLGYSNQPQHF. DNA for the CDR3: TGTGCCAGCAGTTTGGGATATAGCAATCAGCCCCAGCATTTT.

The CDR3 DNA follows: TGTGCCAGCAGTGATCTCGGTAGCGGTAACGAGCAGTACTTC. Protein product: CASSDLGSGNEQYF. The chain couples TRBV6-1 to TRBJ2-7; a possible D gene is TRBD2 (6 bases). Germline V lookup: CDR1 MNHNS, CDR2 SASEGT. V was trimmed by 3 bases and J by 5 bases, leaving 14 bases between them. The CDR3 sequence is 14 residues long.

The rearrangement links TRBV19 to TRBJ1-5; D perhaps matches TRBD1 (6 bases). Trimming removed 4 bases at V and 2 bases at J, with 12 bases between. There are 15 residues in the CDR3. Germline V gene lookup returns CDR1 LNHDA and CDR2 SQIVND (reference sequence). Written as DNA, the CDR3 is TGTGCCAGTAGTAAACAGGGTTTTGGCAATCAGCCCCAGCATTTT. It specifies CASSKQGFGNQPQHF. The full variable domain, rest sourced from reference TRBV19 and TRBJ1-5, is DGGITQSPKYLFRKEGQNVTLSCEQNLNHDAMYWYRQDPGQGLRLIYYSQIVNDFQKGDIAEGYSVSREKKESFPLTVTSAQKNPTAFYLCASSKQGFGNQPQHFGDGTRLSIL.

This clone was seen more than once but under ten times. The chain combines TRBV18 with TRBJ2-7; unclear D gene. This CDR3 is built from 12 residues. Trimming pared 3 bases from V and 4 bases from J, leaving 7 bases between. The germline CDR1 and CDR2 sequences are KGHSH and LQKENI. This CDR3 is CASSPDEYEQYF. CDR3 DNA sequence: TGTGCCAGCTCACCGGACGAGTACGAGCAGTACTTC.